A single TCR beta chain is shown here with its context. Original methodology: Reference gene primer amplification gave estimated nucleated cell counts. TCRdb's copy holds only in-frame clones and misses some; the assay was immunoSEQ multiplex PCR. Clone size and the V and J calls come from that table; the DNA yielded D and trimming. The repertoire holds 200,000 to 250,000 clones, with about 90% as singletons. V lost 3 bases and J lost 10; bases outside the gene matches: 7. This CDR3 has 15 amino acids. The V gene's germline CDR1 is LGHNA and CDR2 YNFKEQ. The data were taken from a study of blood T cell repertoires in COVID-19. Whole-study context: T cells, B-cell-depleted T cells, or PBMCs provided the cDNA or gDNA that served as material.

The specimen sequenced was peripheral blood. This receptor was obtained from a man aged 30 to 39 with COVID-19, enrolled during active disease. The chain joins TRBV4-2 to TRBJ2-1; 12 bases are a match to TRBD1. Written as DNA, the CDR3 is TGTGCCAGCAGCCATGGGGACAGGGGGCTACAGGAGCAGTTCTTC. Protein sequence: CASSHGDRGLQEQFF.